The 6 T cell receptor beta chains below come from one sample, sequenced in a study of cytomegalovirus exposure and HLA in healthy donors. The method was immunoSEQ multiplex PCR; TCRdb's version includes in-frame clones alone and lacks a portion of them. The data contain 160,000 or so clones, around nine tenths of them singletons. Sequenced input: PBMCs. The receptors were gathered from a man aged 18 to 35 in good health and CMV-seronegative.

The J gene is TRBJ2-1, the V gene TRBV5-1; 9 bases line up with TRBD2. Trimming at V came to 1 base and at J to 9 bases, leaving 8 bases not matched to a gene. From germline, CDR1 is SGHRS and CDR2 YFSETQ. The CDR3 covers 15 residues. The CDR3 DNA reads as TGCGCCAGCAGCTTGAATAGCGGGAGAAACGGTGAGCAGTTCTTC. Translation: CASSLNSGRNGEQFF.

This chain links TRBV11-2 with TRBJ2-1; unclear D gene. Trimming removed 2 bases at V and 10 bases at J, with 15 bases between. The CDR3 is made up of 14 amino acids. Per the germline V gene, CDR1 is SGHAT and CDR2 is FQNNGV. The CDR3 loop reads CASSLLVPPREQFF. CDR3 coding DNA: TGTGCCAGCAGCTTATTAGTTCCCCCGCGCGAGCAGTTCTTC.

The rearrangement uses TRBV5-4 and TRBJ2-3; 11 nucleotides match TRBD2. V shed 9 bases, J shed 1 base, and the junction held 4 bases outside the gene matches. Per the germline V gene, CDR1 is SGHNT and CDR2 is YYREEE (reference sequence). This CDR3 is 14 amino acids long. The CDR3 sequence: CAMLAGGRTDTQYF. The CDR3 DNA is TGTGCCATGCTAGCGGGAGGTCGCACAGATACGCAGTATTTT.

J is TRBJ2-5 and V is TRBV6-5; the D gene is possibly TRBD2 (7 bases). This CDR3 is 13 amino acids long. Trimming took off 7 bases at V and 5 bases at J, with 14 bases between the two ends. Germline loops: CDR1 MNHEY, CDR2 SVGAGI. The CDR3, as DNA: TGTGCCAGCAAAGGCGGGGGCCGGGAGACCCAGTACTTC. It translates to CASKGGGRETQYF.

This sequence joins TRBV2 and TRBJ2-1; unclear D gene. This CDR3 is built from 17 residues. The V and J ends lost 5 bases and 0 bases respectively, with 17 bases between them. Germline V gene sequence: CDR1 SNHLY, CDR2 FYNNEI. CDR3 loop: CASSISKFRNSYNEQFF. The CDR3 bases are TGTGCCAGCAGTATCTCGAAGTTCAGAAACTCCTACAATGAGCAGTTCTTC.

The chain links TRBV7-6 to TRBJ1-6, with 8 bases lining up with TRBD1. Germline V gene data show CDR1 as SGHVS and CDR2 as FNYEAQ. V lost 1 base to trimming and J lost 9 bases; unmatched junction nucleotides: 5. The CDR3 totals 15 residues. In DNA form, the CDR3 reads TGTGCCAGCAGCTTAGAGCAGGGGGCGAGTTCACCCCTCCACTTT. This encodes CASSLEQGASSPLHF.